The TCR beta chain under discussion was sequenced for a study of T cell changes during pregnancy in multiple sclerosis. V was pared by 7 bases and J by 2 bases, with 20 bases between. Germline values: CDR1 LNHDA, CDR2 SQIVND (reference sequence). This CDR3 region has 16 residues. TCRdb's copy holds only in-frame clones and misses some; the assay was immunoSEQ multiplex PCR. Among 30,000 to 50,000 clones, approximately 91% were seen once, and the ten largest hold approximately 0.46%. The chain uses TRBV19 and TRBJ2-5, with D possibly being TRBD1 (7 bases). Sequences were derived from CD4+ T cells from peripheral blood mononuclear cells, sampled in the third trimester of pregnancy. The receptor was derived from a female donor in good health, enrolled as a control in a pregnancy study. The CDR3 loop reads CASTPVGAGGQETQYF. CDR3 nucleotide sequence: TGTGCCAGTACCCCGGTTGGGGCAGGGGGGCAAGAGACCCAGTACTTC.